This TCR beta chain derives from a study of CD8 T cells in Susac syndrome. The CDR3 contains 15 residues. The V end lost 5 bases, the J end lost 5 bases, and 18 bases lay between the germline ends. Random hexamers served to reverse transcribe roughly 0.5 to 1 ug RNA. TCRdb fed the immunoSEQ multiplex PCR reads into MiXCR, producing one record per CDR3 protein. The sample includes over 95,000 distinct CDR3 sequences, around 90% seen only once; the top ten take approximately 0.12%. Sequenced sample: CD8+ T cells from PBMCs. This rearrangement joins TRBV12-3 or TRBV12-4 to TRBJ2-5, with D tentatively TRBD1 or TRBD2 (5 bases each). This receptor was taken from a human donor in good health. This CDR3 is CASSTSRASGETQYF. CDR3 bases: TGTGCCAGCAGTACCAGCAGGGCTTCGGGGGAGACCCAGTACTTC.